The rows below give T cell receptor beta chains drawn from one sample of a study of T-cell reconstitution after alpha-beta-depleted transplantation in children. MiXCR was run by TCRdb on the PCR reads, yielding one entry per CDR3 protein. The sample holds 250,000 to 400,000 distinct CDR3 sequences, around 25% seen once. The sequencing used PBMCs, mostly from graft donor cells, collected 180 days after TCRalphabeta/CD19-depleted stem cell transplant. These receptors all stem from a male patient between 10 and 17 years old who had a stem cell transplant for acute lymphoblastic leukemia, so the T cells may come from the graft donor. CDR3s include the opening cysteine and the closing phenylalanine or tryptophan. A D gene is named only where the DNA matches it firmly. Only some rows state a clone size, as once, few, many or a class for expanded clones.

CDR3aa: CASSGGLAGPYNEQFF; CDR3nt: TGCGCCAGCAGTGGTGGACTAGCGGGACCCTACAATGAGCAGTTCTTC; d_gene: TRBD2; v_gene: TRBV5-1; abundance: -; j_gene: TRBJ2-1
CDR3aa: CASSQGRKGETEKLFF; CDR3nt: TGTGCCAGCAGCCAGGGGAGGAAGGGGGAGACCGAAAAACTGTTTTTT; d_gene: -; v_gene: TRBV7-9; abundance: few; j_gene: TRBJ1-4
CDR3aa: CATSAPLGEGDTQYF; CDR3nt: TGTGCCACCAGTGCCCCCTTGGGGGAAGGGGATACGCAGTATTTT; d_gene: -; v_gene: TRBV24-1; abundance: -; j_gene: TRBJ2-3
CDR3aa: CSASDAGVAQETQYF; CDR3nt: TGCAGTGCTAGCGACGCCGGAGTGGCCCAAGAGACCCAGTACTTC; d_gene: -; v_gene: TRBV20-1; abundance: -; j_gene: TRBJ2-5
CDR3aa: CSVGRDTQETQYF; CDR3nt: TGCAGCGTCGGCAGGGACACCCAAGAGACCCAGTACTTC; d_gene: -; v_gene: TRBV29-1; abundance: -; j_gene: TRBJ2-5
CDR3aa: CSAKGDNTDTQYF; CDR3nt: TGCAGCGCGAAGGGGGACAACACAGATACGCAGTATTTT; d_gene: -; v_gene: TRBV29-1; abundance: -; j_gene: TRBJ2-3
CDR3aa: CASSLYRGRAGDTQYF; CDR3nt: TGTGCCAGCAGCTTATATCGGGGCAGGGCGGGAGATACGCAGTATTTT; d_gene: -; v_gene: TRBV11-1; abundance: -; j_gene: TRBJ2-3
CDR3aa: CASSGRKETQYF; CDR3nt: TGTGCCAGCAGCGGGCGGAAAGAGACCCAGTACTTC; d_gene: -; v_gene: TRBV11-2; abundance: few; j_gene: TRBJ2-5
CDR3aa: CASSPPVWQAYNSYEQYF; CDR3nt: TGTGCCAGCTCACCACCTGTCTGGCAGGCCTATAATTCCTACGAGCAGTACTTC; d_gene: -; v_gene: TRBV18; abundance: -; j_gene: TRBJ2-7
CDR3aa: CASSSFWGAGGQETQYF; CDR3nt: TGTGCCAGCAGCTCCTTTTGGGGTGCCGGGGGCCAAGAGACCCAGTACTTC; d_gene: -; v_gene: TRBV7-9; abundance: -; j_gene: TRBJ2-5
CDR3aa: CASSSTSGRHNEQFF; CDR3nt: TGTGCCAGCTCATCGACTAGCGGGAGACACAATGAGCAGTTCTTC; d_gene: TRBD2; v_gene: TRBV18; abundance: -; j_gene: TRBJ2-1
CDR3aa: CASSRGREGNIYEQYF; CDR3nt: TGCGCCAGCAGCCGTGGAAGGGAAGGTAACATCTACGAGCAGTACTTC; d_gene: -; v_gene: TRBV4-1; abundance: many; j_gene: TRBJ2-7
CDR3aa: CASGGPRAYEQYF; CDR3nt: TGTGCCAGCGGGGGCCCGAGGGCCTACGAGCAGTACTTC; d_gene: -; v_gene: TRBV12-3/TRBV12-4; abundance: few; j_gene: TRBJ2-7
CDR3aa: CASSFTGGSAYEQYF; CDR3nt: TGTGCCAGCAGTTTTACAGGGGGCTCGGCCTACGAGCAGTACTTC; d_gene: TRBD1; v_gene: TRBV12-3/TRBV12-4; abundance: -; j_gene: TRBJ2-7
CDR3aa: CASWDGWRNTGELFF; CDR3nt: TGTGCCAGCTGGGACGGGTGGAGGAACACCGGGGAGCTGTTTTTT; d_gene: -; v_gene: TRBV28; abundance: -; j_gene: TRBJ2-2
CDR3aa: CASSLAWGPNLNTGELFF; CDR3nt: TGTGCCAGCAGCTTGGCCTGGGGTCCCAACCTTAACACCGGGGAGCTGTTTTTT; d_gene: -; v_gene: TRBV5-6; abundance: -; j_gene: TRBJ2-2
CDR3aa: CASAHGTPVYEQYF; CDR3nt: TGTGCCAGCGCGCACGGGACCCCTGTCTACGAGCAGTACTTC; d_gene: -; v_gene: TRBV7-9; abundance: few; j_gene: TRBJ2-7
CDR3aa: CASSLQGSGYTF; CDR3nt: TGTGCCAGCAGCTTGCAGGGGAGCGGCTACACCTTC; d_gene: -; v_gene: TRBV7-8; abundance: -; j_gene: TRBJ1-2
CDR3aa: CASSLDRRGYEQYF; CDR3nt: TGTGCCAGCAGCTTAGACAGGAGAGGCTACGAGCAGTACTTC; d_gene: -; v_gene: TRBV11-2; abundance: -; j_gene: TRBJ2-7
CDR3aa: CASSVAFNEKLFF; CDR3nt: TGTGCCAGCAGCGTAGCTTTTAATGAAAAACTGTTTTTT; d_gene: -; v_gene: TRBV9; abundance: few; j_gene: TRBJ1-4
CDR3aa: CSVASGRDQPQHF; CDR3nt: TGCAGCGTTGCTTCGGGTCGCGATCAGCCCCAGCATTTT; d_gene: -; v_gene: TRBV29-1; abundance: few; j_gene: TRBJ1-5
CDR3aa: CASSLGQGAYGNTIYF; CDR3nt: TGTGCCAGCAGCTTAGGGCAGGGGGCCTACGGAAACACCATATATTTT; d_gene: TRBD1; v_gene: TRBV7-2; abundance: once; j_gene: TRBJ1-3
CDR3aa: CSARGIRGTGELFF; CDR3nt: TGCAGTGCTAGGGGAATCAGGGGGACCGGGGAGCTGTTTTTT; d_gene: TRBD1; v_gene: TRBV20-1; abundance: many; j_gene: TRBJ2-2
CDR3aa: CASSPGLASHEQFF; CDR3nt: TGTGCCAGCAGTCCTGGACTAGCGTCCCATGAGCAGTTCTTC; d_gene: TRBD2; v_gene: TRBV12-3/TRBV12-4; abundance: many; j_gene: TRBJ2-1
CDR3aa: CASSLVHGTGEETQYF; CDR3nt: TGTGCCAGCAGTTTGGTCCATGGGACAGGGGAAGAGACCCAGTACTTC; d_gene: TRBD1; v_gene: TRBV12-3/TRBV12-4; abundance: few; j_gene: TRBJ2-5
CDR3aa: CASSLDPGKFLDTQYF; CDR3nt: TGCGCCAGCAGCTTGGATCCAGGGAAGTTTCTGGATACGCAGTATTTT; d_gene: -; v_gene: TRBV5-1; abundance: few; j_gene: TRBJ2-3